The rows below give T cell receptor beta chains drawn from one sample of a study of T cell repertoires in aging, cancer and after chemotherapy. TCRdb re-called the multiplex PCR reads with MiXCR, one entry per CDR3 protein. The table includes about 6,000 distinct CDR3 sequences, 38% detected once. The sequencing sample was made of blood. Every receptor here comes from a human donor with a blood cancer. Both conserved end residues are part of each CDR3. The D gene is left open where the match is weak. The size entry is marked missing in some rows and otherwise reads once, few, many or a size class.

few,.,TRBV5-7,TRBJ2-3,CASSLVATDTQYF,TGTGCCAGCAGCTTGGTGGCTACAGATACGCAGTATTTT
few,TRBD2,TRBV5-4,TRBJ2-3,CASSQGLAGTSAQYF,TGTGCCAGCAGCCAGGGACTAGCGGGAACCAGTGCGCAGTATTTT
.,TRBD2,TRBV10-3,TRBJ2-5,CAISETSGSPETQYF,TGTGCCATCAGCGAGACTAGCGGGAGTCCCGAGACCCAGTACTTC
.,.,TRBV20-1,TRBJ1-2,CSARGGLNYGYTF,TGCAGTGCTAGAGGGGGCCTGAACTATGGCTACACCTTC
medium-sized,TRBD1,TRBV29-1,TRBJ2-1,CSVAGTDYNEQFF,TGCAGCGTTGCCGGGACAGACTACAATGAGCAGTTCTTC
few,.,TRBV12-3/TRBV12-4,TRBJ2-2,CASSLARGTGELFF,TGTGCCAGCAGCTTAGCTCGGGGAACCGGGGAGCTGTTTTTT
.,.,TRBV7-6,TRBJ1-6,CASSLGRTNNSPLHF,TGTGCCAGCAGCCTCGGGCGTACCAATAATTCACCCCTCCACTTT
.,TRBD2,TRBV19,TRBJ2-3,CASSILTSGSTDTQYF,TGTGCCAGTAGTATCTTGACTAGCGGAAGCACAGATACGCAGTATTTT
.,.,TRBV27,TRBJ2-1,CASSRGTREQFF,TGTGCCAGCAGTAGGGGGACGAGGGAGCAGTTCTTC
few,.,TRBV5-4,TRBJ1-2,CASSPTASYGYTF,TGTGCCAGCAGCCCCACAGCCTCCTATGGCTACACCTTC
few,.,TRBV19,TRBJ2-2,CASRGPGQNTGELFF,TGTGCCAGTCGGGGGCCTGGACAGAACACCGGGGAGCTGTTTTTT
.,.,TRBV20-1,TRBJ1-6,CSAPSSGNSPLHF,TGCAGTGCTCCCTCGAGTGGCAATTCACCCCTCCACTTT
few,TRBD2,TRBV11-1,TRBJ2-5,CASSVGLTTSGRRETQYF,TGTGCCAGCAGCGTCGGACTGACGACTAGCGGGAGACGGGAGACCCAGTACTTC
.,.,TRBV19,TRBJ2-1,CASSGQGHNEQFF,TGTGCCAGTAGTGGGCAGGGGCACAATGAGCAGTTCTTC
few,TRBD1,TRBV29-1,TRBJ2-7,CSGRTGPSYEQYF,TGCAGCGGACGGACAGGCCCCTCCTACGAGCAGTACTTC
.,.,TRBV27,TRBJ1-1,CASRIQGIGRNTEAFF,TGTGCCAGCAGGATACAGGGCATCGGTCGGAACACTGAAGCTTTCTTT
.,.,TRBV7-9,TRBJ1-6,CASSFSLRGSYNSPLHF,TGTGCCAGCAGCTTTAGCCTGCGGGGCTCCTATAATTCACCCCTCCACTTT
.,TRBD1,TRBV11-2,TRBJ1-6,CASSREDRAYSPLHF,TGTGCCAGCAGCCGTGAGGACAGGGCTTATTCACCCCTCCACTTT
few,.,TRBV19,TRBJ2-5,CASSHQLGWETQYF,TGTGCCAGTAGTCACCAGCTAGGGTGGGAGACCCAGTACTTC
few,TRBD2,TRBV12-3/TRBV12-4,TRBJ2-2,CASTLGEGLAGAGELFF,TGTGCCAGCACTCTAGGGGAAGGACTAGCGGGCGCCGGGGAGCTGTTTTTT
.,.,TRBV4-2,TRBJ2-1,CASSQGDNYAEQFF,TGTGCCAGCAGCCAAGGGGACAACTATGCTGAGCAGTTCTTC
.,.,TRBV6-5,TRBJ2-7,CASSYSVALGEQYF,TGTGCCAGCAGTTACTCTGTGGCCCTGGGCGAGCAGTACTTC
.,.,TRBV28,TRBJ2-7,CASSDPGVLYEQYF,TGTGCCAGCAGTGACCCGGGGGTTCTCTACGAGCAGTACTTC
.,.,TRBV12-3/TRBV12-4,TRBJ2-7,CASSLWTPREQYF,TGTGCCAGCAGTTTATGGACGCCGCGGGAGCAGTACTTC
.,.,TRBV30,TRBJ2-3,CAWSVPRIASTDTQYF,TGTGCCTGGAGTGTACCCCGGATAGCTAGCACAGATACGCAGTATTTT
.,.,TRBV5-4,TRBJ2-1,CASSLGGLARGYEQFF,TGTGCCAGCAGCTTGGGGGGTCTAGCGAGGGGGTATGAGCAGTTCTTC
few,TRBD2,TRBV20-1,TRBJ2-7,CSALSSTSGAEGEQYF,TGCAGTGCTCTATCTTCGACTAGCGGGGCAGAGGGTGAGCAGTACTTC
.,.,TRBV19,TRBJ1-6,CASSIGPGQVNSTLHF,TGTGCCAGTAGTATTGGCCCGGGGCAGGTGAATTCAACCCTCCACTTT
.,.,TRBV6-5,TRBJ1-5,CASSWPAPPQHF,TGTGCCAGCAGTTGGCCGGCCCCACCCCAGCATTTT
medium-sized,.,TRBV29-1,TRBJ2-5,CSATSGGPKTQYF,TGCAGCGCCACCTCCGGAGGGCCGAAGACCCAGTACTTC
medium-sized,TRBD2,TRBV29-1,TRBJ2-1,CSGRASGNHNEQFF,TGCAGCGGTAGGGCTAGCGGGAACCACAATGAGCAGTTCTTC
medium-sized,.,TRBV15,TRBJ2-3,CATSREHTDTQYF,TGTGCCACCAGCAGAGAGCACACAGATACGCAGTATTTT
.,TRBD2,TRBV24-1,TRBJ2-2,CATSVGLAGTGELFF,TGTGCCACCAGTGTGGGACTAGCGGGCACCGGGGAGCTGTTTTTT
.,.,TRBV7-2,TRBJ2-5,CASSLLGRSTETQYF,TGTGCCAGCAGTCTCCTAGGAAGGAGCACTGAGACCCAGTACTTC
.,.,TRBV15,TRBJ1-6,CATSRGQNNSPLHF,TGTGCCACCAGCAGAGGACAGAATAATTCACCCCTCCACTTT
few,TRBD2,TRBV20-1,TRBJ2-1,CSARTSGFEQFF,TGCAGTGCTAGGACTAGCGGATTTGAGCAGTTCTTC
few,TRBD2,TRBV6-4,TRBJ2-1,CASSETGGSYNEQFF,TGTGCCAGCAGTGAAACGGGAGGGTCCTACAATGAGCAGTTCTTC
few,TRBD1,TRBV10-1,TRBJ2-4,CASSLTGLSNIQYF,TGCGCCAGCAGCTTGACAGGGCTGAGCAACATTCAGTACTTC
few,TRBD1,TRBV5-4,TRBJ1-2,CASSADRDRVTYGYTF,TGTGCCAGCAGCGCCGACCGGGACAGAGTAACATATGGCTACACCTTC
.,.,TRBV10-3,TRBJ2-3,CAISEGTSDTQYF,TGTGCCATCAGTGAGGGGACTTCGGATACGCAGTATTTT
few,TRBD2,TRBV5-1,TRBJ2-5,CASRPGASGSGETQYF,TGCGCCAGCAGACCTGGGGCTAGCGGGAGTGGTGAGACCCAGTACTTC
few,.,TRBV6-2/TRBV6-3,TRBJ1-1,CASSGTVRAEAFF,TGTGCCAGCAGCGGGACGGTCCGGGCTGAAGCTTTCTTT
.,.,TRBV4-3,TRBJ2-6,CASSLFGQAASGANVLTF,TGTGCCAGCAGCCTGTTCGGACAAGCAGCTTCTGGGGCCAACGTCCTGACTTTC
few,TRBD2,TRBV6-4,TRBJ2-2,CASTRSASGTGELFF,TGTGCCAGCACCCGTTCGGCTAGCGGGACCGGGGAGCTGTTTTTT
medium-sized,.,TRBV12-3/TRBV12-4,TRBJ2-1,CASSRDRSNEQFF,TGTGCCAGCAGCAGGGATAGGTCCAATGAGCAGTTCTTC
.,TRBD1,TRBV14,TRBJ1-4,CASSLLTGEKLFF,TGTGCCAGCAGCCTCCTGACAGGGGAAAAACTGTTTTTT
.,.,TRBV12-3/TRBV12-4,TRBJ1-4,CASSWTATNEKLFF,TGTGCCAGCAGTTGGACGGCCACTAATGAAAAACTGTTTTTT
.,TRBD2,TRBV18,TRBJ2-5,CASRLREAHQETQYF,TGTGCCAGCCGTTTGCGGGAGGCCCACCAAGAGACCCAGTACTTC
.,TRBD2,TRBV18,TRBJ2-1,CASSQGTRNEQFF,TGTGCCAGCTCACAAGGGACTAGAAATGAGCAGTTCTTC
.,.,TRBV20-1,TRBJ2-7,CSARDITGWEQYF,TGCAGTGCTAGAGACATAACCGGGTGGGAGCAGTACTTC
.,.,TRBV6-2/TRBV6-3,TRBJ1-1,CASSYRDSYTEAFF,TGTGCCAGCAGTTATAGGGATAGCTACACTGAAGCTTTCTTT
few,.,TRBV5-6,TRBJ2-2,CASRSRAFTGTGELFF,TGTGCCAGCCGGTCCAGGGCATTCACTGGGACCGGGGAGCTGTTTTTT
.,TRBD1,TRBV5-6,TRBJ2-5,CASSSDRGQAQYF,TGTGCCAGCAGCTCAGACAGGGGGCAGGCCCAGTACTTC
.,.,TRBV10-1,TRBJ1-2,CASNLDNLDSYTF,TGCGCCAGCAACCTGGACAATCTCGATAGCTACACCTTC
few,.,TRBV12-3/TRBV12-4,TRBJ2-6,CASETAGANVLTF,TGTGCCAGCGAAACCGCTGGGGCCAACGTCCTGACTTTC
few,.,TRBV19,TRBJ2-7,CASSKGLEPYEQYF,TGTGCCAGTAGTAAGGGACTGGAACCCTACGAGCAGTACTTC
once,TRBD2,TRBV27,TRBJ2-1,CASSFLSGRRTNEQFF,TGTGCCAGCAGTTTCCTTAGCGGGAGGCGGACCAATGAGCAGTTCTTC
.,TRBD1,TRBV15,TRBJ2-1,CATSTRDRGLQDEQFF,TGTGCCACCAGCACCAGGGACAGGGGGCTTCAAGATGAGCAGTTCTTC
.,.,TRBV11-3,TRBJ2-7,CASSLVSHEQYF,TGTGCCAGCAGCTTGGTGTCCCACGAGCAGTACTTC
few,.,TRBV5-7,TRBJ2-5,CASSEGLSQETQYF,TGTGCCAGCAGCGAGGGCTTGAGCCAAGAGACCCAGTACTTC